This T cell receptor (beta chain) was obtained from a study of shared clonotypes between healthy human individuals. Produced via immunoSEQ multiplex PCR; TCRdb's table is partial and in-frame only. The sample has 600,000 to 700,000 clones; more than 70% are singletons. Per the germline V gene, CDR1 is SNHLY and CDR2 is FYNNEI. This CDR3 contains 14 residues. V was pared by 2 bases and J by 3 bases, with 8 bases between. This chain uses TRBV2 with TRBJ1-5; D not resolved. The source material was memory CD4+ T cells sorted from blood. Subset defined: CD45RA-negative fraction. This receptor was obtained from a woman aged 25-40 years in good health. CDR3 nucleotides: TGTGCCAGCAGTGAACAGGCAAACAATCAGCCCCAGCATTTT. Protein product: CASSEQANNQPQHF.